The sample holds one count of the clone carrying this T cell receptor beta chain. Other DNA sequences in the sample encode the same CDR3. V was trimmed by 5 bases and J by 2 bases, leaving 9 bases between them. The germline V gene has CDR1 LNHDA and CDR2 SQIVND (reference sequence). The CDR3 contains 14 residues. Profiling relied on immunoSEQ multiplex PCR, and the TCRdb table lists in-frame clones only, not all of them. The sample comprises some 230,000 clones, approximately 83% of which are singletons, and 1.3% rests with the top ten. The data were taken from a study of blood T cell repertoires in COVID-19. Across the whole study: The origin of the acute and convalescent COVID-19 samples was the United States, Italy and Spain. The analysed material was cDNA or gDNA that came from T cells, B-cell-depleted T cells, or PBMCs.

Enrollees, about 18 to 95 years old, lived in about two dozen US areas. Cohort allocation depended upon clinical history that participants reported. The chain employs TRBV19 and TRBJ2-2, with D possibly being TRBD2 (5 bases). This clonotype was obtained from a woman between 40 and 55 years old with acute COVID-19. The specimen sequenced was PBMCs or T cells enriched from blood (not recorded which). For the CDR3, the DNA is TGTGCCAGTAGTTCGGGAACCAACACCGGGGAGCTGTTTTTT. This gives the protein CASSSGTNTGELFF.